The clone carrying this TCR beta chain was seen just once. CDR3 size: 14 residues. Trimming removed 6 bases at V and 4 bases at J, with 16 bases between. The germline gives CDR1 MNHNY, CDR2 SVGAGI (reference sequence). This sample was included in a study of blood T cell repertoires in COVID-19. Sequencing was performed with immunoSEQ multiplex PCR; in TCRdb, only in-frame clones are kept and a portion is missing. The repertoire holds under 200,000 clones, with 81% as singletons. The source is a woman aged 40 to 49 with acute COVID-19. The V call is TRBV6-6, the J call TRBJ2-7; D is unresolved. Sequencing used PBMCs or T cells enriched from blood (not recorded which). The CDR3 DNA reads TGTGCCAGCAGGACTCGACTCGATCGTTACGAGCAGTACGTC. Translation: CASRTRLDRYEQYV.